These T cell receptor beta chains were read from a single sample in a study of regulatory and conventional T cells in RAG deficiency. TCRdb's copy holds only in-frame clones and misses some; the assay was immunoSEQ multiplex PCR. The table includes around 37,000 clones, about 88% detected once. These data also formed part of another study, on regulatory T cells.

Sequences were obtained from CD8+ T cells sorted from blood. Receptors were obtained from a human donor in good health. Both conserved end residues are part of each CDR3. D genes are given only for firm matches. Size is stated for part of the rows, as once, few or many counts, or as a class when the clone is expanded.

TRBJ1-2,.,TRBV5-4,TRBD1,CASSFTIDRGPGGYTF,TGTGCCAGCAGCTTCACTATCGACAGGGGGCCCGGTGGCTACACCTTC
TRBJ1-1,.,TRBV11-2,.,CASSLNRRYTEAFF,TGTGCCAGCAGCTTAAACCGCAGATATACTGAAGCTTTCTTT
TRBJ2-2,.,TRBV5-1,.,CASRGQRGAGELFF,TGCGCCAGCAGGGGTCAAAGAGGGGCCGGGGAGCTGTTTTTT
TRBJ1-1,.,TRBV2,.,CASSTSGGTEAFF,TGTGCCAGCAGCACATCCGGGGGGACTGAAGCTTTCTTT
TRBJ2-1,.,TRBV2,.,CASNPRSSYNEQFF,TGTGCCAGCAATCCCCGGTCATCCTACAATGAGCAGTTCTTC
TRBJ2-5,.,TRBV20-1,.,CSAAPTSEQYF,TGCAGTGCCGCCCCGACCAGCGAACAGTACTTC
TRBJ1-3,few,TRBV7-2,.,CASSLAHPQGNTIYF,TGTGCCAGCAGCTTAGCGCACCCCCAGGGGAACACCATATATTTT
TRBJ2-7,.,TRBV19,.,CASSMLGTYEQYF,TGTGCCAGTAGTATGCTGGGTACCTACGAGCAGTACTTC
TRBJ2-1,.,TRBV28,TRBD2,CASSLLAGGPLSFF,TGTGCCAGCAGTTTACTAGCGGGGGGGCCTTTGTCGTTCTTC
TRBJ1-5,.,TRBV28,.,CASRPKSVRNQPQHF,TGTGCCAGCAGGCCGAAGAGTGTCCGCAATCAGCCCCAGCATTTT
TRBJ1-1,.,TRBV6-1,.,CASSDIGLKGAFF,TGTGCCAGCAGTGACATCGGGCTCAAAGGAGCTTTCTTT
TRBJ2-1,.,TRBV19,TRBD2,CASSIDSYSLAGASPEQFF,TGTGCCAGTAGTATCGACTCCTATTCACTAGCGGGGGCCTCCCCTGAGCAGTTCTTC
TRBJ2-7,.,TRBV4-1,.,CASSQFGEQYF,TGCGCCAGCAGCCAATTCGGCGAGCAGTACTTC